Listed below are T cell receptor beta chains from one sample, sequenced in a study of blood T cell repertoires in COVID-19. Data came from immunoSEQ multiplex PCR; TCRdb stores just in-frame clones and leaves some out. The sample includes a few hundred thousand clones, approximately 90% of them seen just once. Material for sequencing was PBMCs or T cells enriched from blood (not recorded which). The origin of the receptors is a woman in her fifties or sixties who had recovered from COVID-19. Each CDR3 is given with its conserved first and last residue. Each record gives: CDR3 protein, V gene, D gene. A D gene is named only where the DNA matches it firmly.

CASSLGRTGSYEQYF	TRBV5-1	TRBD1
CASSFPGRGDEQFF	TRBV11-3	.
CASSLEDEKLFF	TRBV28	.
CASSFFQDTQYF	TRBV5-4	.
CASSRTGTGNTIYF	TRBV5-8	TRBD1
CASSSRLPSGGAVWEQFF	TRBV3-1/TRBV3-2	TRBD2
CASSTDGTATEAFF	TRBV5-1	TRBD1
CASRRTGPSEAFF	TRBV27	TRBD1
CASSIGGAVSVSPPRETQYF	TRBV19	.
CASSQGTDVPGGGYTF	TRBV3-1/TRBV3-2	.
CASRSTSGLYNEQFF	TRBV6-5	TRBD2
CASSLNSGNTETQYF	TRBV5-1	.
CASSVGQKQETQYF	TRBV9	.
CASSYLAGVRNSPLHF	TRBV6-2/TRBV6-3	.
CASFAGGLDTEAFF	TRBV18	TRBD1
CASSLGGPGANVLTF	TRBV6-5	.
CAWSVRSGASSGNTIYF	TRBV30	.
CAWGPGTGAFDGYTF	TRBV30	TRBD1
CANSNYEQYF	TRBV27	.
CASLTVLLTEAFF	TRBV6-5	.
CAWSVLWTSNSGNTIYF	TRBV30	.
CASSQVLLGQGEKLFF	TRBV4-3	TRBD1
CSVQGGVSLDTQYF	TRBV29-1	.
CAWNRDRGYSYEQYF	TRBV30	TRBD1
CASSLGQPNEKLFF	TRBV5-1	.
CASSLFPPAVASGNTIYF	TRBV27	.
CASMGQLNEKLFF	TRBV18	TRBD1
CASKTRDSYNSPLHF	TRBV28	.
CASSFRQGIVNTEAFF	TRBV5-1	TRBD1
CASSSFSGGHNEQFF	TRBV7-3	TRBD2
CASSHRTSGAETQYF	TRBV11-2	TRBD2
CASSPRTENTEAFF	TRBV18	.
CASRRGLDQPQHF	TRBV28	.
CASSPEGGASYNEQFF	TRBV19	.
CASSQDQAARREKLFF	TRBV4-1	.
CASSYEAAFSGADTQYF	TRBV6-2/TRBV6-3	.
CASRMTGSYGYTF	TRBV6-5	TRBD1
CASSPRNVGEADTQYF	TRBV7-9	.
CASSLAGSYEQYF	TRBV5-1	.
CASSTAQGLHGYTF	TRBV2	.
CASSLRGPLEQYF	TRBV7-8	TRBD1
CASSAQTRRTEAFF	TRBV7-9	.
CASSAPLSGGFGAFF	TRBV7-9	.
CASSDGGTQPQHF	TRBV7-9	.
CASSQDGFGAETQYF	TRBV3-1/TRBV3-2	.
CASSWAGGQDGYTF	TRBV11-1	TRBD1
CASSYSTANSPLHF	TRBV6-5	.
CASSDFADEQFF	TRBV6-4	.
CASSGGSAQYF	TRBV18	.
CASSYETGEGWSNYGYTF	TRBV6-2/TRBV6-3	.
CASSWGDSQAKNIQYF	TRBV2	.
CASSLVPGVGYGYTF	TRBV11-2	.
CASSTTSYEQYF	TRBV12-3/TRBV12-4	.
CASSLHETEPYTF	TRBV7-8	.
CASSQPGQGKTEAFF	TRBV3-1/TRBV3-2	TRBD1
CASSLSGEPMGYGYTF	TRBV7-9	.
CASSQDPGGSSYEQYF	TRBV3-1/TRBV3-2	.
CSVARTAQNTGELFF	TRBV29-1	.
CASRSSGGAYNEQFF	TRBV5-4	TRBD2